This record looks at one T cell receptor (beta chain) sequence and its context. Other DNA sequences in the sample encode the same CDR3. The data stem from a study of blood T cell repertoires in COVID-19. Study-wide context: Nucleic acid was either cDNA or gDNA, and it came from T cells, B-cell-depleted T cells, or PBMCs.

This CDR3 spans 12 amino acids. CDR1 is SGHRS, CDR2 YFSETQ, per germline. The V gene lost 2 bases and the J gene lost 5 bases, with 6 bases spanning the gap. Sequencing used immunoSEQ multiplex PCR; TCRdb keeps in-frame clones, though not all of them. Of approximately 460,000 clones listed, about 91% are singletons. Input material: peripheral blood. This rearrangement joins TRBV5-1 to TRBJ2-3; D gene uncertain. The receptor was derived from a man between 18 and 35 years old with COVID-19, enrolled during active disease. The CDR3 reads CASSLSRDTQYF. CDR3 nucleotide sequence: TGCGCCAGCAGCTTATCTAGAGATACGCAGTATTTT. Full variable domain (remainder filled in from reference TRBV5-1 and TRBJ2-3): KAGVTQTPRYLIKTRGQQVTLSCSPISGHRSVSWYQQTPGQGLQFLFEYFSETQRNKGNFPGRFSGRQFSNSRSEMNVSTLELGDSALYLCASSLSRDTQYFGPGTRLTVL.